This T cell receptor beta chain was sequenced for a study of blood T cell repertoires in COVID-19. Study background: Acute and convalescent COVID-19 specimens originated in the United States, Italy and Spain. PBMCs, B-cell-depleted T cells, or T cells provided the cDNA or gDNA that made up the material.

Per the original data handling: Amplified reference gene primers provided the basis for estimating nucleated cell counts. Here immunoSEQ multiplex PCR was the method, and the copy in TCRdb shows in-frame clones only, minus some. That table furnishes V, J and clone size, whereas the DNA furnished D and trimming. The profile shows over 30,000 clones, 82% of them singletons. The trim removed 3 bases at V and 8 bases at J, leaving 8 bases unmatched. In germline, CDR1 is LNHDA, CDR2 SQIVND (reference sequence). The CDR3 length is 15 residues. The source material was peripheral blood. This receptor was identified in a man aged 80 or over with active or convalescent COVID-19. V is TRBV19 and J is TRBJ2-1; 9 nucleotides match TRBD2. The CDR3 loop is CASSIFAGGDDEQFF. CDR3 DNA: TGTGCCAGTAGTATCTTTGCGGGAGGGGACGATGAGCAGTTCTTC.